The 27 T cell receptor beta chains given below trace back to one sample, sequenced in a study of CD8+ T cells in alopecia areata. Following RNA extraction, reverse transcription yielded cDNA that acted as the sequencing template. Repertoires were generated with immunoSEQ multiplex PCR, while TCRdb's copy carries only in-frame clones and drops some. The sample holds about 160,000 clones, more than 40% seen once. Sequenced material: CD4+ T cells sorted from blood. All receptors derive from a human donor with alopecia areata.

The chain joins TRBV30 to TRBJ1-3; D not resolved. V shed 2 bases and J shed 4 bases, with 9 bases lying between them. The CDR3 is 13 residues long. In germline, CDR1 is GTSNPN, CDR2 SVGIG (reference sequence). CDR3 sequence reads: CAWSSRPGNTIYF. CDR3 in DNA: TGTGCCTGGAGTTCGCGGCCCGGAAACACCATATATTTT.

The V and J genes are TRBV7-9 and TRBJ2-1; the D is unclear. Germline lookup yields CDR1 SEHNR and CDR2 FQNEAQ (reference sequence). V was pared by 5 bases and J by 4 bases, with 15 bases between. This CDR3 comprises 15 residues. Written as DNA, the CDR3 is TGTGCCAGCAGCCTAAGAGCCCCTAGATACAATGAGCAGTTCTTC. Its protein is CASSLRAPRYNEQFF.

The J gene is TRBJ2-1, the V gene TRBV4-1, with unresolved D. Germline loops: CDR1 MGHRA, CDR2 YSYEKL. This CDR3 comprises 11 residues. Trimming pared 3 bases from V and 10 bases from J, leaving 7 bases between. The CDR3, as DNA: TGCGCCAGCAGCCATACTACCGAGCAGTTCTTC. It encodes CASSHTTEQFF.

The DNA for the CDR3 is TGTGCCAGCAGCTTAACTCGCACCGTCCCGGGACAGGGAGGTGAGCAGTTCTTC. Translating gives CASSLTRTVPGQGGEQFF. J is TRBJ2-1 and V is TRBV7-3, with 9 bases that match TRBD1. V shed 0 bases, J shed 9 bases, and the junction held 15 bases outside the gene matches. This CDR3 contains 18 residues. Germline-derived CDR1 and CDR2 are SGHTA and FQGTGA.

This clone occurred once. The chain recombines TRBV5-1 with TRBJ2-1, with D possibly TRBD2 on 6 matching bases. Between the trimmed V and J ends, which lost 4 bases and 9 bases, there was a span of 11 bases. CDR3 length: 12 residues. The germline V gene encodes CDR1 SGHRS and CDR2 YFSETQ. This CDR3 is CASSPLATEQFF. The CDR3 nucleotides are TGCGCCAGCAGCCCACTAGCCACTGAGCAGTTCTTC.

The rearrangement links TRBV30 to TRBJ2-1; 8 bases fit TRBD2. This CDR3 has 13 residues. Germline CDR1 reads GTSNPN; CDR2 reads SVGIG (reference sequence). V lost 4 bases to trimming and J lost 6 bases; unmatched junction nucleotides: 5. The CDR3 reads CAWKASGRNEQFF. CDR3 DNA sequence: TGTGCCTGGAAGGCTAGCGGGCGCAATGAGCAGTTCTTC.

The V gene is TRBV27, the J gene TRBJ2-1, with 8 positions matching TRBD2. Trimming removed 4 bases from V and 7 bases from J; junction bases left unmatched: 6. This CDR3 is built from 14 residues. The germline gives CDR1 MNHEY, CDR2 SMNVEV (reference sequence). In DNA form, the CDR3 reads TGTGCCAGCAGTTCCTCGCGGGAGGTTAATGAGCAGTTCTTC. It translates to CASSSSREVNEQFF.

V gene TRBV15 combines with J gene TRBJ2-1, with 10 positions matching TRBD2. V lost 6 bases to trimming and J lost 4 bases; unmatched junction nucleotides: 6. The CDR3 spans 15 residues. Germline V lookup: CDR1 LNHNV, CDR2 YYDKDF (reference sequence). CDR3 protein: CATSLAGGGYNEQFF. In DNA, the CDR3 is TGTGCCACCAGTTTAGCGGGAGGAGGATACAATGAGCAGTTCTTC.

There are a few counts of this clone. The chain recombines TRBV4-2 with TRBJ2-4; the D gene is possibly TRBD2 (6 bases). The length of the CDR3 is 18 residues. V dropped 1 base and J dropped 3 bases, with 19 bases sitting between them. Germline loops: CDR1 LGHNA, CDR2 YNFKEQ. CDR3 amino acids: CASSQVSGVKLGKNIQYF. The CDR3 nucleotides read TGTGCCAGCAGCCAAGTCTCGGGAGTTAAGTTAGGCAAAAACATTCAGTACTTC.

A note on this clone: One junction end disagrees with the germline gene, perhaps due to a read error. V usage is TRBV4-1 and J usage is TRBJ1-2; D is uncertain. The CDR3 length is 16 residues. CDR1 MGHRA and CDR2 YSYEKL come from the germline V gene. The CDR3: CVSSQVETATNYGYTF. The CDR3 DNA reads TGCGTCAGCAGCCAAGTAGAGACGGCTACTAACTATGGCTACACCTTC.

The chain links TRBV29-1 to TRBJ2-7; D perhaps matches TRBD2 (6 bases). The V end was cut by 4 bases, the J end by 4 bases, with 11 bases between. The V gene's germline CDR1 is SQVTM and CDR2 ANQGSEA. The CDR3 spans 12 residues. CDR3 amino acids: CSVASGLYEQYF. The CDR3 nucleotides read TGCAGCGTTGCAAGCGGGCTGTACGAGCAGTACTTC.

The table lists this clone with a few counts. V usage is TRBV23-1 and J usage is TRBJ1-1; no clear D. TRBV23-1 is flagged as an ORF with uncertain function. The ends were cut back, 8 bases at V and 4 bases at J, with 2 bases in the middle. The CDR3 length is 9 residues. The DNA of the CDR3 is TGCGCCAGCGCCACTGAAGCTTTCTTT. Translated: CASATEAFF.

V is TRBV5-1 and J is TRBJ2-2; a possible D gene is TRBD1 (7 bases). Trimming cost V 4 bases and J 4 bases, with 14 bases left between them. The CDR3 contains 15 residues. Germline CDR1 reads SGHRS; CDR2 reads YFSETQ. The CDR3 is CASSPRQGGTGELFF. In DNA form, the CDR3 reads TGCGCCAGCAGCCCTCGACAGGGAGGCACCGGGGAGCTGTTTTTT.

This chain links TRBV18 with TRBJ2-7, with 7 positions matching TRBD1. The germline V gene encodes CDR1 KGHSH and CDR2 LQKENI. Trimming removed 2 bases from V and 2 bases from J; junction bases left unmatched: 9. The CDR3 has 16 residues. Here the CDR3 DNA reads TGTGCCAGCTCACCATTCAGTCGGGACAGACCCTACGAGCAGTACTTC. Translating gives CASSPFSRDRPYEQYF. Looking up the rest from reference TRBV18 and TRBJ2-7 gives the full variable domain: NAGVMQNPRHLVRRRGQEARLRCSPMKGHSHVYWYRQLPEEGLKFMVYLQKENIIDESGMPKERFSAEFPKEGPSILRIQQVVRGDSAAYFCASSPFSRDRPYEQYFGPGTRLTVT.

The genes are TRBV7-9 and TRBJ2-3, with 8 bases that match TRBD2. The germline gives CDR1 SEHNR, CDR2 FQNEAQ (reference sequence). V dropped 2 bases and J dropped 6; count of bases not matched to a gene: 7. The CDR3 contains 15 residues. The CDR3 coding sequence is TGTGCCAGCAGCTTACTACTAGCGGCGCGGGATACGCAGTATTTT. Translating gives CASSLLLAARDTQYF.

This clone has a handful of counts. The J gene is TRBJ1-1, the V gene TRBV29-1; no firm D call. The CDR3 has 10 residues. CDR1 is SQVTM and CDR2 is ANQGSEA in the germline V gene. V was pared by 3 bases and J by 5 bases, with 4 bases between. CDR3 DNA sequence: TGCAGCGTTGAGAGAACTGAAGCTTTCTTT. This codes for CSVERTEAFF. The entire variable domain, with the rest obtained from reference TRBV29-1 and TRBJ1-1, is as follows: SAVISQKPSRDICQRGTSLTIQCQVDSQVTMMFWYRQQPGQSLTLIATANQGSEATYESGFVIDKFPISRPNLTFSTLTVSNMSPEDSSIYLCSVERTEAFFGQGTRLTVV.

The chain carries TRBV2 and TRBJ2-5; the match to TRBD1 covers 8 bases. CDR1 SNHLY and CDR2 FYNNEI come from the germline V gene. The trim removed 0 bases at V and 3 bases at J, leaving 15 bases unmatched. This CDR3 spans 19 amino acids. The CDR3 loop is CASSEAPLGDRKKKETQYF. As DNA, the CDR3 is TGTGCCAGCAGTGAAGCCCCACTGGGGGACAGGAAGAAAAAAGAGACCCAGTACTTC.

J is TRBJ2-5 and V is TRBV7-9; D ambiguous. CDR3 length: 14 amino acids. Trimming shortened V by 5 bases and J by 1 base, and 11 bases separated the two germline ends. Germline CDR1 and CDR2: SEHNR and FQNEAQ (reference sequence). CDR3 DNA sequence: TGTGCCAGCAGCCGGACGAGCCGCCAAGAGACCCAGTACTTC. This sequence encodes CASSRTSRQETQYF.

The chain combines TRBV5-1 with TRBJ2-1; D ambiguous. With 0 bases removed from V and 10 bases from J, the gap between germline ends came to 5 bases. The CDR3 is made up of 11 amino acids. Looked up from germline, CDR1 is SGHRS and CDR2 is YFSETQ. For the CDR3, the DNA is TGCGCCAGCAGCTTGGAAAGAGAGCAGTTCTTC. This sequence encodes CASSLEREQFF.

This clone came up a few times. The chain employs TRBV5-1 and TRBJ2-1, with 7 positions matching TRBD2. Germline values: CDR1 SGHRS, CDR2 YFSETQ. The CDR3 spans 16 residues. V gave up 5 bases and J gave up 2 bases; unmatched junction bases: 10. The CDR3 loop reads CASRPPGGRAYNEQFF. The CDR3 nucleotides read TGCGCCAGCAGACCTCCTGGCGGGAGAGCCTACAATGAGCAGTTCTTC.

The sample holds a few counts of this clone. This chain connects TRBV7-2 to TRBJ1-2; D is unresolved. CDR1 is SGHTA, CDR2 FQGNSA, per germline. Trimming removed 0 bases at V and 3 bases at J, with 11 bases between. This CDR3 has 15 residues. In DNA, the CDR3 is TGTGCCAGCAGCTTAGCGCTGGCTCAAGACTATGGCTACACCTTC. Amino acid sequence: CASSLALAQDYGYTF. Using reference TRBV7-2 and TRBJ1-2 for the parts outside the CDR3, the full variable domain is GAGVSQSPSNKVTEKGKDVELRCDPISGHTALYWYRQSLGQGLEFLIYFQGNSAPDKSGLPSDRFSAERTGGSVSTLTIQRTQQEDSAVYLCASSLALAQDYGYTFGSGTRLTVV.

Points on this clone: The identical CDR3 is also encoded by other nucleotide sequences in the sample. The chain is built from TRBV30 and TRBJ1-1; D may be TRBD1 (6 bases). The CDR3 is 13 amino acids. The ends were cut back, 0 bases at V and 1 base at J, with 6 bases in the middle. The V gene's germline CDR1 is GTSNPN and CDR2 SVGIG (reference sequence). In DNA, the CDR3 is TGTGCCTGGAGTGTACAGGGGAACACTGAAGCTTTCTTT. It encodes CAWSVQGNTEAFF.

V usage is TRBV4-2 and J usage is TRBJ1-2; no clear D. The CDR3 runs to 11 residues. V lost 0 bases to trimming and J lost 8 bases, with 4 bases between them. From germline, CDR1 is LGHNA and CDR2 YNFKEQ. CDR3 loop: CASSQDYGYTF. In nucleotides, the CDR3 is TGTGCCAGCAGCCAAGATTACGGCTACACCTTC.

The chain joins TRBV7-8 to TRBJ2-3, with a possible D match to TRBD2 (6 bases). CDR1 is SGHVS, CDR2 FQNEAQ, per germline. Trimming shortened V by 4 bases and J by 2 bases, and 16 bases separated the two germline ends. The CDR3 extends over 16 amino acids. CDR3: CASSSDGSLLTDTQYF. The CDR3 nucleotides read TGTGCCAGCAGCTCGGACGGGAGCCTTCTCACAGATACGCAGTATTTT.

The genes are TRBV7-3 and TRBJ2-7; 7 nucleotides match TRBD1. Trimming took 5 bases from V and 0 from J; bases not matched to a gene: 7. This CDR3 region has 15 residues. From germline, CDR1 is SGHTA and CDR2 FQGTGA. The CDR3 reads CASSPSDRISYEQYF. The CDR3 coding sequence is TGTGCCAGCAGCCCTTCGGACAGGATCTCCTACGAGCAGTACTTC.

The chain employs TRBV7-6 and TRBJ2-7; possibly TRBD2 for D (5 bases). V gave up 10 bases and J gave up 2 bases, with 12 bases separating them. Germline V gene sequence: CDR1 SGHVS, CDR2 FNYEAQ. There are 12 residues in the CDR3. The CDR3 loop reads CATGNGPYEQYF. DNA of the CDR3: TGTGCCACCGGGAACGGCCCCTACGAGCAGTACTTC.

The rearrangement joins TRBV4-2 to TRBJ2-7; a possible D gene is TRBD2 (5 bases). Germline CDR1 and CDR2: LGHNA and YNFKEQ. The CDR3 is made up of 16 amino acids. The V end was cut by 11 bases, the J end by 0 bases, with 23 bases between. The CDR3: CASTSLAGGGSYEQYF. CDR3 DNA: TGTGCCTCAACAAGTCTGGCAGGAGGAGGCTCCTACGAGCAGTACTTC.